This record looks at one TCR beta chain sequence and its context. Its antigen is undetermined. This entry is derived from a study of OX40 agonist ivuxolimab in advanced cancers. At the level of the study: A partial response was reached by three patients: one with hepatocellular carcinoma and two with cutaneous melanoma.

Sequencing was performed with immunoSEQ multiplex PCR; in TCRdb, only in-frame clones are kept and a portion is missing. The sample has 75,000 to 100,000 clones; roughly 90% are singletons. Study-level findings and limits: Nonresponders, in some cases, also had low normalized T-cell clonal expansion. In CD8+ T cells, expanded clones were on average more numerous than in CD4+. At 0.1 to 3.0 mg/kg, clonal expansion of CD4+ and CD8+ blood T cells had occurred by week 6.

The sequencing here drew on CD4+ or CD8+ T cells sorted from blood, taken in a trial of the OX40 agonist ivuxolimab. The sequence was collected from an adult with an advanced solid tumor such as melanoma, head and neck, liver or kidney cancer.

CDR3 nucleotides: TGTGCCAGTAGTATACGGCCGGGTTGGGATGAGCAGTTCTTC. It translates to CASSIRPGWDEQFF. This chain uses TRBV19 with TRBJ2-1; D uncertain. The CDR3 totals 14 residues. Trimming left V 2 bases short and J 8 bases short, with 13 bases between. Germline values: CDR1 LNHDA, CDR2 SQIVND (reference sequence). Full variable domain (missing parts from reference TRBV19 and TRBJ2-1): DGGITQSPKYLFRKEGQNVTLSCEQNLNHDAMYWYRQDPGQGLRLIYYSQIVNDFQKGDIAEGYSVSREKKESFPLTVTSAQKNPTAFYLCASSIRPGWDEQFFGPGTRLTVL.